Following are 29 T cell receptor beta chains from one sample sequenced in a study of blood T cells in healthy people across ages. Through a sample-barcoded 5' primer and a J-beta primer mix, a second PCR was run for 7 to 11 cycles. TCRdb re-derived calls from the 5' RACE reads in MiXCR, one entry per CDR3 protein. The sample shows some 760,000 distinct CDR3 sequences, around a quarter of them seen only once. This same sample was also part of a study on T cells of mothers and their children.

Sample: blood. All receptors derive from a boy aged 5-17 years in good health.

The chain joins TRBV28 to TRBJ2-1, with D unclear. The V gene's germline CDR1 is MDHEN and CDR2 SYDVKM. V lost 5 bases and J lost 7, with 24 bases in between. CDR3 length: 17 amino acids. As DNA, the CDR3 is TGTGCCAGCAGTCCGGGCCAAGTTTACGATCTTTGGAATGAGCAGTTCTTC. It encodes CASSPGQVYDLWNEQFF. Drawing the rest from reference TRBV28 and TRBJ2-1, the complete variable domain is DVKVTQSSRYLVKRTGEKVFLECVQDMDHENMFWYRQDPGLGLRLIYFSYDVKMKEKGDIPEGYSVSREKKERFSLILESASTNQTSMYLCASSPGQVYDLWNEQFFGPGTRLTVL.

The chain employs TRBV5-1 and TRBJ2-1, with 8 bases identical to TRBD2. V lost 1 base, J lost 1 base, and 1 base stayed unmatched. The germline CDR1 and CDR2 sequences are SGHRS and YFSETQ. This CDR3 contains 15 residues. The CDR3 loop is CASSLQRGSYNEQFF. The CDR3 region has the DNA TGCGCCAGCAGCTTGCAGCGGGGGTCCTACAATGAGCAGTTCTTC.

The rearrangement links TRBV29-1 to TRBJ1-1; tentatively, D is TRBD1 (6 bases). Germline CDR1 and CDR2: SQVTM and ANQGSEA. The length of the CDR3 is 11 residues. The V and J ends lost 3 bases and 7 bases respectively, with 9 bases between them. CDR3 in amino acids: CSVDRGDEAFF. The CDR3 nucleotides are TGCAGCGTTGACAGGGGTGATGAAGCTTTCTTT.

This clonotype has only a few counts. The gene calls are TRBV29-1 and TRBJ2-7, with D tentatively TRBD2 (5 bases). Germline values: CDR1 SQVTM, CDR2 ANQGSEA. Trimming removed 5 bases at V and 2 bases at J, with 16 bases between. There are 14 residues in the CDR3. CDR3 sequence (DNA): TGCAGCGTTACCCTGGATAGCGAACCCTACGAGCAGTACTTC. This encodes CSVTLDSEPYEQYF.

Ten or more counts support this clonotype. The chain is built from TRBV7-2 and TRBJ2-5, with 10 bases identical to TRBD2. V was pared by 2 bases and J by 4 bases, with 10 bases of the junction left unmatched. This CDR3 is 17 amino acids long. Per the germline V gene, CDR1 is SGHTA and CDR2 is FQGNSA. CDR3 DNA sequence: TGTGCCAGCAGCTTAAGGCTGCTAGCGGGAGTGAGAGAGACCCAGTACTTC. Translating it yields CASSLRLLAGVRETQYF.

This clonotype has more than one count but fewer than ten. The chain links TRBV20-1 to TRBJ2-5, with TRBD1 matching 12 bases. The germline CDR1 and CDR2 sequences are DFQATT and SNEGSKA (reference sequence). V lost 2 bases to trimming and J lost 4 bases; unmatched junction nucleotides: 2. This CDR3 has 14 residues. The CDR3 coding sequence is TGCAGTGCTAGACGGGACAGGGGGCTAGAGACCCAGTACTTC. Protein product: CSARRDRGLETQYF.

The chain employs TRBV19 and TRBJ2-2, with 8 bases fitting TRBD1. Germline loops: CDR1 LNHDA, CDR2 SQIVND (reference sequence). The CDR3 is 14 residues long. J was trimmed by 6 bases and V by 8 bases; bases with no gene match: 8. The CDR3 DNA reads TGTGCCAGTGCCTGGACAGGGTACGCCGGGGAGCTGTTTTTT. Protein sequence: CASAWTGYAGELFF. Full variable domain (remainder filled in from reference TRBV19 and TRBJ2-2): DGGITQSPKYLFRKEGQNVTLSCEQNLNHDAMYWYRQDPGQGLRLIYYSQIVNDFQKGDIAEGYSVSREKKESFPLTVTSAQKNPTAFYLCASAWTGYAGELFFGEGSRLTVL.

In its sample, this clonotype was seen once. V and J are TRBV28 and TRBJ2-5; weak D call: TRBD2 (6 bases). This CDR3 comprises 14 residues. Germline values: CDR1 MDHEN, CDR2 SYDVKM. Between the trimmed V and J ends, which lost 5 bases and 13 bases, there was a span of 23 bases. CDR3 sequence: CASSNRGSEPRGYF. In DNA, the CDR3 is TGTGCCAGCAGTAACCGGGGGAGTGAACCTAGGGGGTACTTC.

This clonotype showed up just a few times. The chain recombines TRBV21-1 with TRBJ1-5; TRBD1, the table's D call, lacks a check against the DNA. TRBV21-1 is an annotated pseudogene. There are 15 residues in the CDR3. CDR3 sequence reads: CASSKVGTGGQPQHF. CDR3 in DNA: TGTGCCAGCAGCAAAGTGGGGACAGGGGGTCAGCCCCAGCATTTT.

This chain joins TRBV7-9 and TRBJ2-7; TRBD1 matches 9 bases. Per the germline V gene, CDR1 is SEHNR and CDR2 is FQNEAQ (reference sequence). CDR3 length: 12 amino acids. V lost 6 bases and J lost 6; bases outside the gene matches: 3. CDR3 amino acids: CASRDRGGEQYF. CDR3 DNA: TGTGCCAGCAGGGACAGGGGTGGCGAGCAGTACTTC.

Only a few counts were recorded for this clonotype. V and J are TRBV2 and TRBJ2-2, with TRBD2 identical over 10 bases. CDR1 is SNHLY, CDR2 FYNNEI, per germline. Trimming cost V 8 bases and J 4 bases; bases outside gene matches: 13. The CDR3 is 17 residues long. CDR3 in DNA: TGTGCCAGCCGGCGACTAGCGGGCACTAGTGGCACCGGGGAGCTGTTTTTT. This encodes CASRRLAGTSGTGELFF.

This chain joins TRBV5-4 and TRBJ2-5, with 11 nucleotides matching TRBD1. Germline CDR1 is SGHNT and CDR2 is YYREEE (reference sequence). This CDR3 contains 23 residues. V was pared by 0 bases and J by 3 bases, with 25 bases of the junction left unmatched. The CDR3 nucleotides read TGTGCCAGCAGCTTGGGGTACCTTCCTCAGGGGACAGGGGGACCGAGGGTTAAAGAGACCCAGTACTTC. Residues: CASSLGYLPQGTGGPRVKETQYF.

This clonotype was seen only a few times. The CDR3 spells CSVGLEAFF. The CDR3 bases are TGCAGCGTTGGGCTCGAAGCTTTCTTT. V and J are TRBV29-1 and TRBJ1-1; D is ambiguous. The CDR3 spans 9 residues. V lost 4 bases to trimming and J lost 8 bases, with 5 bases between them. Germline CDR1 reads SQVTM; CDR2 reads ANQGSEA.

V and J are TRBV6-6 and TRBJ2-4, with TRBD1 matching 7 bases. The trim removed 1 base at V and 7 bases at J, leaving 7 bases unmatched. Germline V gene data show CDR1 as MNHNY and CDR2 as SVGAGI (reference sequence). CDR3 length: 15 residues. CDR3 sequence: CASSYYGQERNIQYF. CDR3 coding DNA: TGTGCCAGCAGTTACTATGGACAGGAACGGAACATTCAGTACTTC.

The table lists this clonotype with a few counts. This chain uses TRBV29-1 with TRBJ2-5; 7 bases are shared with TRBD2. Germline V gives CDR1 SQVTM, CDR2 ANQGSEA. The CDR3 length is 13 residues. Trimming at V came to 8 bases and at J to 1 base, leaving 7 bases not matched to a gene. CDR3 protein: CSSKRGSQETQYF. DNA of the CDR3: TGCAGCTCAAAGCGGGGTTCCCAAGAGACCCAGTACTTC.

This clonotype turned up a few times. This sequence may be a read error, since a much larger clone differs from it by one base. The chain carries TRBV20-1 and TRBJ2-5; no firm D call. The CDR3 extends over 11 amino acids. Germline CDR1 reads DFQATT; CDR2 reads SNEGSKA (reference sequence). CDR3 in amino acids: CSASLQGTQYF. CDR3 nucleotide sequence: TGCAGTGCGTCGTTACAAGGGACCCAGTACTTC.

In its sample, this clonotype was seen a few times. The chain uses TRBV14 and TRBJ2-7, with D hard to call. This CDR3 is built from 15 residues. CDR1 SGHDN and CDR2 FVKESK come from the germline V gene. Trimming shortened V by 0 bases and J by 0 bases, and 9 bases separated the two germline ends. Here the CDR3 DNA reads TGTGCCAGCAGCCAAGACGGTGCGCCCTCCTACGAGCAGTACTTC. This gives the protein CASSQDGAPSYEQYF.

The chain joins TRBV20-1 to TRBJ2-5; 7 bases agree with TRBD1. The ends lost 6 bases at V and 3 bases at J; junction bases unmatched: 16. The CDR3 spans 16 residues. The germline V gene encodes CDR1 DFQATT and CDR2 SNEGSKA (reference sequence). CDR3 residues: CSAYEGALGVKETQYF. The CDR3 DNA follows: TGCAGTGCGTACGAGGGGGCCTTGGGGGTTAAAGAGACCCAGTACTTC.

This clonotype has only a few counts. CDR3 DNA: TGTGCCAGCAGCCCCTCAGGGGACAGGGGCTATGTGACCCAGTACTTC. Translating it yields CASSPSGDRGYVTQYF. J is TRBJ2-5 and V is TRBV7-8; 10 nucleotides agree with TRBD1. The CDR3 covers 16 residues. The V segment lost 5 bases and the J segment 7 bases; nucleotides outside the gene matches: 13. Germline CDR1 reads SGHVS; CDR2 reads FQNEAQ.

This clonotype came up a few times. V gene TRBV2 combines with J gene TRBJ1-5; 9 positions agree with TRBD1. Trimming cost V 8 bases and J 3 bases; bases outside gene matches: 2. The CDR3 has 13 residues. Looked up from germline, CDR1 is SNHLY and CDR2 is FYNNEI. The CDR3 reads CASWTGDNQPQHF. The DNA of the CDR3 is TGTGCCAGCTGGACAGGGGACAATCAGCCCCAGCATTTT.

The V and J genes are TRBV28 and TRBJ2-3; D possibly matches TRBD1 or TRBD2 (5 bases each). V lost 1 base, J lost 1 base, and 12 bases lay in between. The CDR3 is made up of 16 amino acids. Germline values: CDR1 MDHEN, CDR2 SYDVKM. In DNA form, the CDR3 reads TGTGCCAGCAGTTTATACGGGGCTGCGGGCACAGATACGCAGTATTTT. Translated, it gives CASSLYGAAGTDTQYF.

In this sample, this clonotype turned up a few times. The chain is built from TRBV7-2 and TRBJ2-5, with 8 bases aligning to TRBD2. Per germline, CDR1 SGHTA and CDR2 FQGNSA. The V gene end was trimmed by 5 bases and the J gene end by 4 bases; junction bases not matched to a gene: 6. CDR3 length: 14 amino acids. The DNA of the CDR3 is TGTGCCAGCAGCCTGGTCGGGGGGGTAGAGACCCAGTACTTC. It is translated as CASSLVGGVETQYF. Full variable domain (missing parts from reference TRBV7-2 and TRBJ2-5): GAGVSQSPSNKVTEKGKDVELRCDPISGHTALYWYRQSLGQGLEFLIYFQGNSAPDKSGLPSDRFSAERTGGSVSTLTIQRTQQEDSAVYLCASSLVGGVETQYFGPGTRLLVL.

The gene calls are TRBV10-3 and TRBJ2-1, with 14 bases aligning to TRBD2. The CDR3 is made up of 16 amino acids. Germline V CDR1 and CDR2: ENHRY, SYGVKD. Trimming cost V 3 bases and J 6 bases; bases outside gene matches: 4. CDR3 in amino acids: CAISETGTSGSNEQFF. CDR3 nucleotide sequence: TGTGCCATCAGTGAAACCGGGACTAGCGGGAGCAATGAGCAGTTCTTC.

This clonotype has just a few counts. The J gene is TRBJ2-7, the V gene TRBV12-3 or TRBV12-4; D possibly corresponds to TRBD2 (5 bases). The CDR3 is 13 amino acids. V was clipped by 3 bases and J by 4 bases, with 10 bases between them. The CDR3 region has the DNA TGTGCCAGCAGTTTTCGGGAAGGGTACGAGCAGTACTTC. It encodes CASSFREGYEQYF.

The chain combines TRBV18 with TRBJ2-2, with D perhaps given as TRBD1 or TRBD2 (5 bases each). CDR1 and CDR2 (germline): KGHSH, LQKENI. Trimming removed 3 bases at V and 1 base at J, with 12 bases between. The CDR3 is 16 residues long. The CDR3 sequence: CASSPPGTENTGELFF. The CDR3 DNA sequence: TGTGCCAGCTCACCGCCCGGGACGGAGAACACCGGGGAGCTGTTTTTT. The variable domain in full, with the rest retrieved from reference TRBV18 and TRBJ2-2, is NAGVMQNPRHLVRRRGQEARLRCSPMKGHSHVYWYRQLPEEGLKFMVYLQKENIIDESGMPKERFSAEFPKEGPSILRIQQVVRGDSAAYFCASSPPGTENTGELFFGEGSRLTVL.

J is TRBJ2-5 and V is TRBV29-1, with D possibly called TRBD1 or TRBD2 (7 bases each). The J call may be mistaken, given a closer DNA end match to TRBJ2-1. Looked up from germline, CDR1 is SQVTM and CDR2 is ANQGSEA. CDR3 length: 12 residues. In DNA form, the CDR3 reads TGCACCCTCCAGGGAGGGGGCGATGAGCAGTTCTTC. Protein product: CTLQGGGDEQFF.

This chain's CDR3 is CASTQGDSTDTQYF. The CDR3 bases are TGTGCCAGCACCCAGGGGGACTCCACAGATACGCAGTATTTT. J is TRBJ2-3 and V is TRBV3-1; TRBD1 is a possible D gene (7 bases). V shed 7 bases and J shed 2 bases, with 13 bases lying between them. The CDR3 length is 14 residues. CDR1 is LGHDT, CDR2 YNNKEL, per germline (reference sequence).

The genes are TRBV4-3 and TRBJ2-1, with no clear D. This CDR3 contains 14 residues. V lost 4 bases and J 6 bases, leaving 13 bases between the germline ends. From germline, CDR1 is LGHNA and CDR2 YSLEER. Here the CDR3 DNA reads TGCGCCAGCAGCCCAATCCTCGACCGCAATGAGCAGTTCTTC. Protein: CASSPILDRNEQFF.

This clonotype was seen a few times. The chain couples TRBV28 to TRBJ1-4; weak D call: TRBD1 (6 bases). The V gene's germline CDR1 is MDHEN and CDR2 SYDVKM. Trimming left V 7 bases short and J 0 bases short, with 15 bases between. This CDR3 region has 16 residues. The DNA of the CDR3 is TGTGCCAGCACCCTGGACAGTGATGCAACTAATGAAAAACTGTTTTTT. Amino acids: CASTLDSDATNEKLFF.